This entry is about one T cell receptor beta chain. These data are taken from a study of CD8 T cells in Susac syndrome. The CDR3 runs 11 residues. Trimming cost V 5 bases and J 6 bases; bases outside gene matches: 3. Germline assignment: CDR1 DFQATT and CDR2 SNEGSKA (reference sequence). Random-hexamer reverse transcription was applied to roughly 0.5 to 1 ug RNA. TCRdb recomputed calls from the immunoSEQ multiplex PCR reads with MiXCR, one row per CDR3 protein. Of approximately 150,000 distinct CDR3 sequences listed, approximately 95% are singletons. Sequencing of TCR beta covered CD8+ and CD4+ T cells obtained from blood. Patients with Susac syndrome met diagnostic criteria that were recently defined for definite or probable disease.

The TCR comes from a human donor with Susac syndrome. The source material was CD4+ T cells from PBMCs. The chain employs TRBV20-1 and TRBJ1-2, with TRBD1 matching 7 bases. Here the CDR3 reads CSAYRGDGYTF. For the CDR3, the DNA is TGCAGTGCTTACAGGGGTGATGGCTACACCTTC.